A single sample is the source of the 25 T cell receptor beta chains below, sequenced in a study of T cells expressing NK-cell markers. TCRdb re-called the 5' RACE reads, yielding one record per CDR3 amino acid sequence without DNA. Its table lists a few hundred thousand distinct CDR3 sequences. Sample: blood T cells: a sorted CD56 or NKG2C T cell subset, CD4+ or CD8+ T cells, or bulk PBMC T cells (not recorded which). These receptors were taken from a man between 18 and 29 years old in good health.

This rearrangement joins TRBV7-2 to TRBJ1-2; TCRdb reports TRBD1, a call that lacks DNA to check it against. This CDR3 has 15 residues. The germline CDR1 and CDR2 sequences are SGHTA and FQGNSA. The chain's CDR3 is CASSLRFWDSRTDTF.

The V and J genes are TRBV2 and TRBJ2-3; TCRdb names TRBD2, which stays unverified in the absence of DNA. From germline, CDR1 is SNHLY and CDR2 FYNNEI. The CDR3 is 14 residues long. The CDR3 is CAAAEGPVPDTQYF.

The J gene is TRBJ2-7, the V gene TRBV12-3 or TRBV12-4; checking the TCRdb D call of TRBD2 is not possible without DNA. The length of the CDR3 is 14 residues. Here the CDR3 reads CASALTSGSYEQYF.

CDR3 loop: CSATTGVTDTQYF. The chain recombines TRBV20-1 with TRBJ2-3; TCRdb's assignment of TRBD1 cannot be checked, as there is no DNA. This CDR3 is 13 amino acids long. The germline V gene encodes CDR1 DFQATT and CDR2 SNEGSKA (reference sequence).

The gene calls are TRBV25-1 and TRBJ2-7; TCRdb's assignment of TRBD1 cannot be checked, as there is no DNA. Germline CDR1 and CDR2: MGHDK and SYGVNS. This CDR3 spans 13 amino acids. The CDR3 protein is CASGMDRGSEQYF.

V usage is TRBV7-3 and J usage is TRBJ2-1. The CDR3 spans 15 residues. CDR1 and CDR2 (germline): SGHTA, FQGTGA. The CDR3 is CASSLSKGVSAKQFF.

This chain uses TRBV7-2 with TRBJ1-1. Germline-derived CDR1 and CDR2 are SGHTA and FQGNSA. This CDR3 comprises 11 residues. The CDR3: CASSLFGEAFF.

This chain uses TRBV19 with TRBJ1-5; checking the TCRdb D call of TRBD1 is not possible without DNA. The CDR3 runs to 15 residues. Germline V gene sequence: CDR1 LNHDA, CDR2 SQIVND (reference sequence). CDR3 in amino acids: CASSRGGGGSQPQHF.

The gene calls are TRBV7-2 and TRBJ2-4. The germline V gene encodes CDR1 SGHTA and CDR2 FQGNSA. This CDR3 has 17 residues. The CDR3 loop reads CASSLTRPALAKNIQYF.

The V gene is TRBV29-1, the J gene TRBJ2-5. The germline gives CDR1 SQVTM, CDR2 ANQGSEA. CDR3 size: 12 residues. The CDR3: CSVFPSRGTQYF.

V is TRBV20-1 and J is TRBJ2-1; TCRdb indicates TRBD2, and absent DNA this call remains unverified. Germline CDR1 and CDR2: DFQATT and SNEGSKA (reference sequence). The CDR3 has 15 amino acids. CDR3 amino acids: CSALPLGLRYNEQFF.

The chain carries TRBV6-2 or TRBV6-3 and TRBJ2-1; the D gene TCRdb calls, TRBD2, cannot be checked with no DNA. CDR1 MNHEY and CDR2 SVGEGT come from the germline V gene. This CDR3 comprises 14 residues. The CDR3 loop is CASSYLEGIDEQFF.

The genes are TRBV5-1 and TRBJ1-1. This CDR3 contains 17 residues. Germline lookup yields CDR1 SGHRS and CDR2 YFSETQ. The CDR3 here is CASSPGPGHLMNTEAFF.

The J gene is TRBJ1-2, the V gene TRBV12-3 or TRBV12-4; there is no DNA to check the TCRdb D call of TRBD1. This CDR3 region has 15 residues. The CDR3 spells CASSLRRRAGDGYTF.

The CDR3 sequence is CASTPHSGANVLTF. J is TRBJ2-6 and V is TRBV28. From germline, CDR1 is MDHEN and CDR2 SYDVKM. The CDR3 loop spans 14 amino acids.

The chain recombines TRBV24-1 with TRBJ2-1; the D call of TRBD2 rests on TCRdb alone, since no DNA is present to check it. The CDR3 is made up of 16 amino acids. Looked up from germline, CDR1 is KGHDR and CDR2 is SFDVKD. CDR3 sequence reads: CATSDSGLAGSNEQFF.

This chain uses TRBV5-1 with TRBJ1-2; TCRdb picks TRBD1, but there is no DNA to check that call. Germline lookup yields CDR1 SGHRS and CDR2 YFSETQ. The CDR3 length is 17 residues. CDR3 sequence: CASSPGTGGRPNYGYTF.

Here the CDR3 reads CSARDLVGQETQYF. This sequence joins TRBV20-1 and TRBJ2-5. Germline V gene lookup returns CDR1 DFQATT and CDR2 SNEGSKA (reference sequence). The CDR3 runs 14 residues.

The chain joins TRBV24-1 to TRBJ1-2; TCRdb gives TRBD1 as the D gene, but with no DNA this cannot be confirmed. The CDR3 spans 15 residues. Germline lookup yields CDR1 KGHDR and CDR2 SFDVKD. The CDR3 loop is CATSDPGRTNYGYTF.

V usage is TRBV5-1 and J usage is TRBJ1-5. Germline CDR1 reads SGHRS; CDR2 reads YFSETQ. CDR3 length: 13 amino acids. CDR3 residues: CASSPDSKQPQHF.

The chain uses TRBV5-6 and TRBJ2-3; there is no DNA to check the TCRdb D call of TRBD2. There are 16 residues in the CDR3. CDR1 SGHDT and CDR2 YYEEEE come from the germline V gene. CDR3 region: CASSLAWTRSGGTQYF.

This chain uses TRBV19 with TRBJ2-1. Per germline, CDR1 LNHDA and CDR2 SQIVND (reference sequence). The CDR3 sequence is 13 residues long. The CDR3 region is CASSKRRYNEQFF.

The chain joins TRBV5-5 to TRBJ2-1. The CDR3 spans 17 residues. Germline lookup yields CDR1 SGHKS and CDR2 YYEKEE (reference sequence). Here the CDR3 reads CASRDGSFLRPYNEQFF.

The rearrangement joins TRBV12-3 or TRBV12-4 to TRBJ1-6; TCRdb designates TRBD1, a call that cannot be tested without DNA. The CDR3 is 14 residues long. Here the CDR3 reads CASSLGRGNSPLHF.

This chain connects TRBV18 to TRBJ2-4; lacking DNA, the TRBD1 call made by TCRdb goes unchecked. CDR1 KGHSH and CDR2 LQKENI come from the germline V gene. CDR3 length: 15 residues. The CDR3 here is CASSPDGTIKNIQYF.